This T cell receptor beta chain came from a study of Ad26.COV2.S vaccination and SARS-CoV-2 variants. Study-wide background: Intramuscular Ad26.COV2.S doses were given once or twice, 56 days apart.

This CDR3 has 13 amino acids. CDR1 is KGHSH, CDR2 LQKENI, per germline. V lost 1 base, J lost 8 bases, and 11 bases lay in between. Noted treatment: around 19 received Ad26.COV2.S at low or high dose, single or two shots; about 5 received placebo; per-sample allocation not given. Following the first vaccine or placebo injection, samples were taken on day 63. Boston hosted the donor, who was an adult aged 18-55 years. Clones were read by immunoSEQ multiplex PCR, and TCRdb kept only the in-frame ones, dropping some. The sample comprises around 340,000 clones, about 88% of which are singletons, and around 6.1% rests with the top ten.

Sequencing used peripheral blood, obtained in a trial of Ad26.COV2.S vaccine versus placebo. The J gene is TRBJ1-2, the V gene TRBV18; D not resolved. This receptor was taken from a person between 18 and 65 years old who received the Ad26.COV2.S COVID-19 vaccine or a placebo. In DNA, the CDR3 is TGTGCCAGCTCACCACAAAACGAGGACGGCTACACCTTC. It specifies CASSPQNEDGYTF.